The 12 T cell receptor beta chains presented below share a single source sample, sequenced in a study of neurological immune-mediated disorders. TCRdb re-derived calls from the 5' RACE reads in MiXCR, one entry per CDR3 protein. The sample consists of approximately 66,000 distinct CDR3 sequences, 3% to 3.5% of them appearing once. The sequencing sample was made of PBMCs. The receptor set was obtained from a man aged 40-50 years with multiple sclerosis.

This clonotype occurred many times. The CDR3, as DNA: TGCGCCAGCAGCTGGGGACTCTTTGGGTCTTCTGGGGCCAACGTCCTGACTTTC. Amino acid sequence: CASSWGLFGSSGANVLTF. The chain couples TRBV5-1 to TRBJ2-6, with D perhaps TRBD2 (6 bases). Germline V gene lookup returns CDR1 SGHRS and CDR2 YFSETQ. V was trimmed by 3 bases and J by 1 base, leaving 17 bases between them. The CDR3 has 18 residues.

This clonotype showed up many times. The genes are TRBV5-1 and TRBJ2-3; 7 nucleotides align to TRBD1. Trimming cost V 2 bases and J 0 bases; bases outside gene matches: 3. The CDR3 has 15 residues. The germline V gene encodes CDR1 SGHRS and CDR2 YFSETQ. The CDR3 region has the DNA TGCGCCAGCAGCTTAGGGACAGCTAGCACAGATACGCAGTATTTT. This translates into CASSLGTASTDTQYF.

Ten or more counts support this clonotype. The V gene is TRBV7-9, the J gene TRBJ2-5; TRBD2 matches at 7 bases. In germline, CDR1 is SEHNR, CDR2 FQNEAQ (reference sequence). V was clipped by 4 bases and J by 4 bases; unmatched bases: 6. The CDR3 is 14 amino acids. The CDR3: CASSSGLGAETQYF. In DNA form, the CDR3 reads TGTGCCAGCAGCTCAGGACTAGGAGCAGAGACCCAGTACTTC.

This clonotype appeared many times. The CDR3 loop reads CAISEEGARTEAFF. CDR3 sequence (DNA): TGTGCCATCAGTGAGGAGGGGGCGCGGACTGAAGCTTTCTTT. The chain has TRBV10-3 and TRBJ1-1; TRBD1 matches at 7 bases. CDR3 size: 14 residues. CDR1 and CDR2 from the germline V gene are ENHRY and SYGVKD. J lost 5 bases, V lost 2 bases, and 5 bases had no gene match.

This clonotype turned up a few times. Sequence at one end of the junction differs from germline and may be a read error. The rearrangement joins TRBV10-2 to TRBJ1-5; no definite D call. CDR3 length equals 13 residues. Germline CDR1 reads WSHSY; CDR2 reads SAAADI. Written as DNA, the CDR3 is TGCGCCAGCGGAGCGGCGCCTTATCAGCACCAGCATTTT. This translates into CASGAAPYQHQHF.

This clonotype was counted only a few times. A single base separates this from a much larger clone, so it may be a read error. J is TRBJ1-5 and V is TRBV7-6; the D is unclear. This CDR3 comprises 15 residues. Germline V gene sequence: CDR1 SGHVS, CDR2 FNYEAQ. The CDR3 region is CASSLDSGMDQPQNF. The CDR3 DNA follows: TGTGCCAGCAGCTTAGACTCAGGCATGGATCAGCCCCAGAATTTT.

This clonotype came up many times. The chain couples TRBV5-1 to TRBJ2-5, with TRBD2 matching 8 bases. Germline V gene lookup returns CDR1 SGHRS and CDR2 YFSETQ. There are 13 residues in the CDR3. V lost 4 bases to trimming and J lost 5 bases; unmatched junction nucleotides: 4. CDR3 coding DNA: TGCGCCAGCAGCGCCAGACTAGCGGAGACCCAGTACTTC. The encoded protein is CASSARLAETQYF.

This clonotype came up a few times. A much larger clonotype is one base distant, so this may be a read error. The J gene is TRBJ1-6, the V gene TRBV27; D gene ambiguous. The CDR3 is 13 residues long. Germline CDR1 and CDR2: MNHEY and SMNVEV (reference sequence). CDR3 sequence reads: CASSFDPWSHLHF. Written as DNA, the CDR3 is TGTGCCAGCAGTTTTGACCCATGGTCACACCTCCACTTT.

Many counts were recorded for this clonotype. J is TRBJ1-4 and V is TRBV3-1; weak D call: TRBD1 (6 bases). Germline assignment: CDR1 LGHDT and CDR2 YNNKEL (reference sequence). The CDR3 spans 14 residues. V was shortened by 5 bases and J by 7 bases, with 14 bases between the two germline ends. In DNA form, the CDR3 reads TGTGCCAGCAGCGCCCGGGGGGCCGGTGAAAAACTGTTTTTT. Its translation is CASSARGAGEKLFF.

This clonotype was seen many times. The V gene is TRBV7-8, the J gene TRBJ1-3; the D gene is possibly TRBD1 (6 bases). The CDR3 runs to 17 residues. V lost 4 bases to trimming and J lost 4 bases, with 20 bases between them. The germline gives CDR1 SGHVS, CDR2 FQNEAQ. The CDR3 nucleotides are TGTGCCAGCAGCTCCTACACAGGGTTTTCTCGCGGAAACACCATATATTTT. This sequence encodes CASSSYTGFSRGNTIYF. The entire variable domain, with the rest obtained from reference TRBV7-8 and TRBJ1-3, is as follows: GAGVSQSPRYKVAKRGQDVALRCDPISGHVSLFWYQQALGQGPEFLTYFQNEAQLDKSGLPSDRFFAERPEGSVSTLKIQRTQQEDSAVYLCASSSYTGFSRGNTIYFGEGSWLTVV.

The chain links TRBV5-1 to TRBJ1-1; 8 nucleotides line up with TRBD1. The CDR3 has 17 amino acids. V shed 4 bases, J shed 0 bases, and the junction held 11 bases outside the gene matches. Germline V CDR1 and CDR2: SGHRS, YFSETQ. Written as DNA, the CDR3 is TGCGCCAGCAGCGGCTCAGGGGGCGACCCGATGAACACTGAAGCTTTCTTT. Amino acids: CASSGSGGDPMNTEAFF.

In this sample, this clonotype turned up many times. This sequence joins TRBV7-2 and TRBJ2-4, with D perhaps assigned TRBD1 or TRBD2 (7 bases each). The V gene lost 5 bases and the J gene lost 1 base, with 15 bases spanning the gap. The length of the CDR3 is 16 residues. The germline V gene has CDR1 SGHTA and CDR2 FQGNSA. The CDR3 bases are TGTGCCAGCAGCCTGCAGGGGGGGATGGCCAAAAACATTCAGTACTTC. Its translation is CASSLQGGMAKNIQYF.